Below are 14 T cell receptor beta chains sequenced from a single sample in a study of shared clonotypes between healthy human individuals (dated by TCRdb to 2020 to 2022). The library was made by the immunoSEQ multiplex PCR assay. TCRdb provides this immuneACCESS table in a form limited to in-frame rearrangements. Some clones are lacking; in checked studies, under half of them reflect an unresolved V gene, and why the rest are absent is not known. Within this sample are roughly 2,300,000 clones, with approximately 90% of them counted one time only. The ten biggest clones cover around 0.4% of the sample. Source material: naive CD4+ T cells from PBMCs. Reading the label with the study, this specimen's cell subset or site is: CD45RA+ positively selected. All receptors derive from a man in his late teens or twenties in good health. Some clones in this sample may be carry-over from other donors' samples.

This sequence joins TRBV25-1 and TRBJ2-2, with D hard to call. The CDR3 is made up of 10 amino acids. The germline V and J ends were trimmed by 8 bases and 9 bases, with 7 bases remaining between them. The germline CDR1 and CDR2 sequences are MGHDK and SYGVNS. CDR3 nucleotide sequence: TGTGCCAGCGGAGACTGGGAGCTGTTTTTT. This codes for CASGDWELFF.

In DNA, the CDR3 is TGTGCCAGCAGCGCAGGGACTTTAAGGGCCTACGAGCAGTACTTC. As protein: CASSAGTLRAYEQYF. The rearrangement uses TRBV5-4 and TRBJ2-7; TRBD2 might be the D (6 bases). The CDR3 sequence is 15 residues long. The germline gives CDR1 SGHNT, CDR2 YYREEE (reference sequence). Trimming took off 4 bases at V and 2 bases at J, with 16 bases between the two ends.

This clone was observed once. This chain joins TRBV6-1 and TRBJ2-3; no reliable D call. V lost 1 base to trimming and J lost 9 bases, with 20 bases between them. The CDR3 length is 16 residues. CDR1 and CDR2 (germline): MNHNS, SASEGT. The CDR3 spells CASSEGWGSATSTQYF. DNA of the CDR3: TGTGCCAGCAGTGAAGGTTGGGGATCCGCCACGTCGACGCAGTATTTT.

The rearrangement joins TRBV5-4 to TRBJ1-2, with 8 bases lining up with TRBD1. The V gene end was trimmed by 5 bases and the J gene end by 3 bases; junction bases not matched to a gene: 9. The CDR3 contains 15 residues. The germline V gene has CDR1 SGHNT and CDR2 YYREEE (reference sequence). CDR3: CASSSLDRDDYGYTF. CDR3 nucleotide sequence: TGTGCCAGCAGTTCGTTGGACAGGGATGACTATGGCTACACCTTC.

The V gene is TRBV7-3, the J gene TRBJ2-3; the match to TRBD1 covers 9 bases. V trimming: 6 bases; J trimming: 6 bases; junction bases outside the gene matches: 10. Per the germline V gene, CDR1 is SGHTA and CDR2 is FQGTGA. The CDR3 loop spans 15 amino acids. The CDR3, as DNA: TGTGCCAGCAGTCCAAAACAGGGGGCATGGGATACGCAGTATTTT. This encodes CASSPKQGAWDTQYF. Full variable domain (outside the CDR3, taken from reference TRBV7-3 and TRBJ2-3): GAGVSQTPSNKVTEKGKYVELRCDPISGHTALYWYRQSLGQGPEFLIYFQGTGAADDSGLPNDRFFAVRPEGSVSTLKIQRTERGDSAVYLCASSPKQGAWDTQYFGPGTRLTVL.

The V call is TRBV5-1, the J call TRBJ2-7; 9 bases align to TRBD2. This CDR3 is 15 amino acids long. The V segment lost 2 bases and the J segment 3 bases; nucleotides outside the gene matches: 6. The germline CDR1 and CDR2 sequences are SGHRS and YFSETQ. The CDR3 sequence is CASSFSLAGNYEQYF. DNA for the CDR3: TGCGCCAGCAGCTTCTCGCTAGCGGGAAACTACGAGCAGTACTTC. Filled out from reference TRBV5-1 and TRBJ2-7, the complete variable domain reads KAGVTQTPRYLIKTRGQQVTLSCSPISGHRSVSWYQQTPGQGLQFLFEYFSETQRNKGNFPGRFSGRQFSNSRSEMNVSTLELGDSALYLCASSFSLAGNYEQYFGPGTRLTVT.

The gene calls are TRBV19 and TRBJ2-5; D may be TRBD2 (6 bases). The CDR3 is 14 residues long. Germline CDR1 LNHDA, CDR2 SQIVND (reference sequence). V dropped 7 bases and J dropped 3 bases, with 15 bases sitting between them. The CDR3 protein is CASTEGRGKETQYF. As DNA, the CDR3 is TGTGCCAGTACGGAGGGACGAGGAAAAGAGACCCAGTACTTC.

The CDR3 is CASSWTVGGTEAFF. The CDR3 nucleotides read TGTGCCAGCAGTTGGACAGTGGGAGGCACTGAAGCTTTCTTT. The gene calls are TRBV28 and TRBJ1-1; D may be TRBD1 (6 bases). The CDR3 has 14 residues. Germline CDR1 and CDR2: MDHEN and SYDVKM. V gave up 4 bases and J gave up 4 bases, with 13 bases separating them. Drawing the rest from reference TRBV28 and TRBJ1-1, the complete variable domain is DVKVTQSSRYLVKRTGEKVFLECVQDMDHENMFWYRQDPGLGLRLIYFSYDVKMKEKGDIPEGYSVSREKKERFSLILESASTNQTSMYLCASSWTVGGTEAFFGQGTRLTVV.

As DNA, the CDR3 is TGCGCCAGCAGCCACTTACCGTTACAGGGAGAGGATACGCAGTATTTT. Protein: CASSHLPLQGEDTQYF. J is TRBJ2-3 and V is TRBV4-1; possibly TRBD1 for D (6 bases). In germline, CDR1 is MGHRA, CDR2 YSYEKL. V lost 3 bases, J lost 6 bases, and 19 bases lay in between. The CDR3 consists of 16 residues.

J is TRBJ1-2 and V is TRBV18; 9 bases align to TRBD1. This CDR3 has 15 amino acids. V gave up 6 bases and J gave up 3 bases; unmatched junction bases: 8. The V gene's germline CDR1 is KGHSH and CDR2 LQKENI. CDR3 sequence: CASSPGTGNDYGYTF. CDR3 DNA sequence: TGTGCCAGCTCGCCCGGGACAGGGAACGACTATGGCTACACCTTC. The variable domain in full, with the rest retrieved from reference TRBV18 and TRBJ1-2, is NAGVMQNPRHLVRRRGQEARLRCSPMKGHSHVYWYRQLPEEGLKFMVYLQKENIIDESGMPKERFSAEFPKEGPSILRIQQVVRGDSAAYFCASSPGTGNDYGYTFGSGTRLTVV.

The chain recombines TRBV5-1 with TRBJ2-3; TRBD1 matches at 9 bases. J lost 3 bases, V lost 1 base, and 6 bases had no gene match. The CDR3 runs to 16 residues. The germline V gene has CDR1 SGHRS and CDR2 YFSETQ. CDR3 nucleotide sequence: TGCGCCAGCAGCTTGATCCGGGACAGGGAAACAGATACGCAGTATTTT. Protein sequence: CASSLIRDRETDTQYF.

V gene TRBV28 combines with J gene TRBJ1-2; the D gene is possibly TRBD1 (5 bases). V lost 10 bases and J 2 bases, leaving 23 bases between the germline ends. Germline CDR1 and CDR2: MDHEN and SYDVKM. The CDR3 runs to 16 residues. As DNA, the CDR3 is TGTGCCACCCCGAATCAAAAGGCAGGGATGAACTATGGCTACACCTTC. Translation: CATPNQKAGMNYGYTF.

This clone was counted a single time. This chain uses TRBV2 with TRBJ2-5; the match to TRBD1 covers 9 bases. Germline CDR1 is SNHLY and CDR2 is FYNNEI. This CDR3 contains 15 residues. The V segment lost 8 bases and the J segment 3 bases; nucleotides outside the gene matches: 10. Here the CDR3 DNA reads TGTGCCAGCTCTTTAAGCTGGACAGGGGAAGAGACCCAGTACTTC. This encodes CASSLSWTGEETQYF.

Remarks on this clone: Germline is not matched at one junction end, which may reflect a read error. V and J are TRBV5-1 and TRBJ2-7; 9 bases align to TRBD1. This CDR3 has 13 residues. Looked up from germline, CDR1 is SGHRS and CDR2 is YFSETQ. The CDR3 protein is CASSEPGQGVWRF. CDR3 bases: TGCGCCAGCAGCGAGCCGGGACAGGGTGTATGGCGCTTC. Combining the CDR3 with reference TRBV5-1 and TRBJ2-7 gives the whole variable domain KAGVTQTPRYLIKTRGQQVTLSCSPISGHRSVSWYQQTPGQGLQFLFEYFSETQRNKGNFPGRFSGRQFSNSRSEMNVSTLELGDSALYLCASSEPGQGVWRFGPGTRLTVT.